Shown below are 2 T cell receptor beta chains from a single sample sequenced in a study of shared clonotypes between healthy human individuals. Assay: immunoSEQ multiplex PCR; the TCRdb copy retains only in-frame clones and omits some. This table has about 2,500,000 clones, just over 90% appearing once. The specimen sequenced was naive CD4+ T cells sorted from blood. Specified subset: CD45RA+ positively selected. These receptors were taken from a man younger than 35 in good health.

The V gene is TRBV7-2, the J gene TRBJ1-2; 7 bases agree with TRBD1. V lost 5 bases to trimming and J lost 3 bases; unmatched junction nucleotides: 12. CDR1 SGHTA and CDR2 FQGNSA come from the germline V gene. The CDR3 contains 16 residues. CDR3 loop: CASSRYRQGYDYGYTF. Written as DNA, the CDR3 is TGTGCCAGCAGCCGATACCGACAGGGATATGACTATGGCTACACCTTC.

This rearrangement joins TRBV29-1 to TRBJ1-2; D is undetermined. The germline V gene encodes CDR1 SQVTM and CDR2 ANQGSEA. The CDR3 covers 13 residues. The V end lost 3 bases, the J end lost 1 base, and 9 bases lay between the germline ends. The chain's CDR3 is CSVEETLNYGYTF. CDR3 sequence (DNA): TGCAGCGTTGAGGAAACACTTAACTATGGCTACACCTTC.